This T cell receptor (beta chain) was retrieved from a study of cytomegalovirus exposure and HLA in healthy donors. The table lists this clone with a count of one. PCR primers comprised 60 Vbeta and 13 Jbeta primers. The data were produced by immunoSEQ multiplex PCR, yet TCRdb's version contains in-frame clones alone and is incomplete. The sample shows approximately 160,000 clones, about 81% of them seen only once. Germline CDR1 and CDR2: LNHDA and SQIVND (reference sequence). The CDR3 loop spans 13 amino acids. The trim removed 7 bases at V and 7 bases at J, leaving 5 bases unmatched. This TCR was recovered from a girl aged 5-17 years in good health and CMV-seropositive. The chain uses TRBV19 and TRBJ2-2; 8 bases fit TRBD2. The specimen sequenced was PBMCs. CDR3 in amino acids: CASTGLALGELFF. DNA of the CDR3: TGTGCCAGTACCGGACTAGCCCTCGGGGAGCTGTTTTTT.